This T cell receptor (delta chain) originates from a study of γδ T cells in repeated Plasmodium falciparum infection. TCRdb reprocessed the multiplex PCR reads through CATT. The data show around 89,000 delta-chain clones, with under 1.5% seen just once and more than 7% held by the top ten. Germline CDR1 and CDR2: GEAIGNYY and EKD. The CDR3 has 23 residues. V lost 5 bases to trimming and J lost 1 base; unmatched junction nucleotides: 30. Bulk repertoires came from Vgamma9/Vdelta2+ or Vdelta2-negative gammadelta T cells flow-sorted from PBMC. In the case of this clone: TCRdb assigns this DNA the protein of a much larger clone, which departs from its translation at residue 17; this likely reflects a read error, and the protein shown comes from translating the DNA.

The TCR was taken from a pool of human donors (malaria-infected and uninfected, not separated). Sequencing was done on a sample of gamma-delta T cells from blood. The chain combines TRDV2 with TRDJ1; 10 nucleotides align to TRDD3. TCRdb supplies no J gene; here it was assigned by aligning the nucleotide sequence to germline. The CDR3 here is CACGKHFLMRGIRSRGRTDKLIF. The CDR3 DNA sequence: TGTGCCTGTGGCAAACACTTCCTAATGAGGGGGATACGCTCCCGGGGTCGCACCGATAAACTCATCTTT.